In its sample, the clone carrying this TCR beta chain was seen a few times. Its antigen remains unidentified. The record originates from a study of blood T cells in healthy people across ages. As for the study in general: Template switching caught about one barcoded beta molecule for each two T cells.

Findings of the study overall: Because sorting was not performed, PBMCs prevented conclusive naive versus antigen-experienced comparison.

Germline assignment: CDR1 SQVTM and CDR2 ANQGSEA. CDR3 size: 13 residues. Between the trimmed V and J ends, which lost 7 bases and 10 bases, there was a span of 20 bases. Combining a sample-barcoded 5' primer with a J-beta primer mix, a second PCR ran for 7 to 11 cycles. From the 5' RACE reads, TCRdb called clonotypes with MiXCR, one entry per CDR3 protein. Of roughly 830,000 distinct CDR3 sequences in the sample, about 62% are singletons; the top ten hold about 27%. Sequencing was done on a sample of blood. V and J are TRBV29-1 and TRBJ2-1, with TRBD2 as a possible D gene (6 bases). The source of this sequence is a man younger than 45 in good health. CDR3 DNA sequence: TGCAGCGGTGGCGGGAATGGGCAAGGAGAGCAGTTCTTC. It translates to CSGGGNGQGEQFF.